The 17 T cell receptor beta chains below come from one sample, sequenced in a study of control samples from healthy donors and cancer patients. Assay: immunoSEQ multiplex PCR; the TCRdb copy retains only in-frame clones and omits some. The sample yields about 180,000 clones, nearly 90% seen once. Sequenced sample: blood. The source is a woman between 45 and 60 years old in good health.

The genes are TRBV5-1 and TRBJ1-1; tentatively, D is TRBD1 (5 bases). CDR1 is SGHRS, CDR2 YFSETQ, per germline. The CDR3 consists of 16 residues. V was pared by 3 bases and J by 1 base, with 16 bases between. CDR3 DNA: TGCGCCAGCAGCTCTCTAGGGGTTCGGGGGAACACTGAAGCTTTCTTT. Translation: CASSSLGVRGNTEAFF.

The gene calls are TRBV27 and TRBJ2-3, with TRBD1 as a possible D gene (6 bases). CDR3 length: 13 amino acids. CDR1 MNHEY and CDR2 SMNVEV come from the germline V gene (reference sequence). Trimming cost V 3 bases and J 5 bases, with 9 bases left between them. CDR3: CASSFTGIDTQYF. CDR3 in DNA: TGTGCCAGCAGTTTTACAGGGATAGATACGCAGTATTTT.

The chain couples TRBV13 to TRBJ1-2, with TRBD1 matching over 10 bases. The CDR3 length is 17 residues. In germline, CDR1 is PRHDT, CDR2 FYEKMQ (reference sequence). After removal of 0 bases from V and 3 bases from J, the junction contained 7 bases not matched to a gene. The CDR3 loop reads CASSLGKGQGIDYGYTF. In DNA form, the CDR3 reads TGTGCCAGCAGCTTAGGGAAGGGACAGGGGATTGACTATGGCTACACCTTC. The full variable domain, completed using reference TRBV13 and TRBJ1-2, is AAGVIQSPRHLIKEKRETATLKCYPIPRHDTVYWYQQGPGQDPQFLISFYEKMQSDKGSIPDRFSAQQFSDYHSELNMSSLELGDSALYFCASSLGKGQGIDYGYTFGSGTRLTVV.

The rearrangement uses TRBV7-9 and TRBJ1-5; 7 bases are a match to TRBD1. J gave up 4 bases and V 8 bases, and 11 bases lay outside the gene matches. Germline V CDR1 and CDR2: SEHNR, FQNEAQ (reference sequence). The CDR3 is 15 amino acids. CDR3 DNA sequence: TGTGCCAGCTCCCCGGGGACAGTCCTGAATCAGCCCCAGCATTTT. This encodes CASSPGTVLNQPQHF.

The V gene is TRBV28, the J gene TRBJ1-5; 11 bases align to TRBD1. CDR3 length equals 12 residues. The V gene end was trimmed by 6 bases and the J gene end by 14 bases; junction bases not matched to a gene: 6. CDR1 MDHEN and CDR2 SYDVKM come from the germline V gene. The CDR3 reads CASSERDRGEHF. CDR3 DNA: TGTGCCAGCAGCGAGCGGGACAGGGGGGAGCATTTT.

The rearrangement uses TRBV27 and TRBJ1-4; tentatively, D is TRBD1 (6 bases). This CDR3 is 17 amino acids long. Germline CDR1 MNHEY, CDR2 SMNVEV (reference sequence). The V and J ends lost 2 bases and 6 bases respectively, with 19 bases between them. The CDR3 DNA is TGTGCCAGCAGTTTAGACCCCAGGGGAATAGGCTATGAAAAACTGTTTTTT. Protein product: CASSLDPRGIGYEKLFF.

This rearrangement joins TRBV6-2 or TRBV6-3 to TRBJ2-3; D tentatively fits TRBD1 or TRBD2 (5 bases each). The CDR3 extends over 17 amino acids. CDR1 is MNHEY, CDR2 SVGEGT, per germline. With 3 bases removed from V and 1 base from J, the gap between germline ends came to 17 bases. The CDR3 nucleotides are TGTGCCAGCAGTTATAGCAGGGAGTTCCCTGGCACAGATACGCAGTATTTT. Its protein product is CASSYSREFPGTDTQYF.

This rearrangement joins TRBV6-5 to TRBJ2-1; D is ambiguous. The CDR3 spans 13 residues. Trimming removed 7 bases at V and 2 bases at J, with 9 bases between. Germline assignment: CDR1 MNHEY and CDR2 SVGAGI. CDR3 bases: TGTGCCAGCACTTCCGGTCCCTACAATGAGCAGTTCTTC. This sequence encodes CASTSGPYNEQFF.

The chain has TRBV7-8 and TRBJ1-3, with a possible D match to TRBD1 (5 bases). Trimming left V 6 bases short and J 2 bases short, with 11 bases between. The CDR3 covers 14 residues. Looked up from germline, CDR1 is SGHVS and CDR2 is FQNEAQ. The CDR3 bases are TGTGCCAGCAGGGGCGGGGCGGCTGGAAACACCATATATTTT. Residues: CASRGGAAGNTIYF.

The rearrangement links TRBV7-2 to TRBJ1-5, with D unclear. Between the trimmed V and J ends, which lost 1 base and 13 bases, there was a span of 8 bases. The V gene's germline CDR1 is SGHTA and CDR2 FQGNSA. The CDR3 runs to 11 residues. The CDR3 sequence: CASSLVGVQHF. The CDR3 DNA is TGTGCCAGCAGCTTAGTAGGAGTACAGCATTTT.

The CDR3 coding sequence is TGCGCCAGCAGCCAAGAGTACTCCCCAAGCTCCTATAATTCACCCCTCCACTTT. This codes for CASSQEYSPSSYNSPLHF. The rearrangement uses TRBV4-3 and TRBJ1-6; unclear D gene. The germline gives CDR1 LGHNA, CDR2 YSLEER. Trimming stripped 0 bases from V and 0 bases from J, with 12 bases between. The CDR3 length is 18 residues.

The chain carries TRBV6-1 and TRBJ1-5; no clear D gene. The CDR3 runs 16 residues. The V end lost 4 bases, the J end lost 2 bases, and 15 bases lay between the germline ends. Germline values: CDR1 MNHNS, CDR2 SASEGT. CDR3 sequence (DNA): TGTGCCAGCAGTGTGGCGCGGTACGCGGGCAATCAGCCCCAGCATTTT. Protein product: CASSVARYAGNQPQHF.

For the CDR3, the DNA is TGTGCCAGCAGCAGTAGGGACCGACGCACAGATACGCAGTATTTT. Protein: CASSSRDRRTDTQYF. The chain couples TRBV6-4 to TRBJ2-3; D is perhaps TRBD1 or TRBD2 (5 bases each). The CDR3 has 15 amino acids. Germline-derived CDR1 and CDR2 are MRHNA and SNTAGT. V was shortened by 6 bases and J by 1 base, with 14 bases between the two germline ends.

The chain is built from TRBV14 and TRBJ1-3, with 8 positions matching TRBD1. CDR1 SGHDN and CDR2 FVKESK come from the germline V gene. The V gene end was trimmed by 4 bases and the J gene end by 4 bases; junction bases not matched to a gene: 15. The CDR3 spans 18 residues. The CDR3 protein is CASSPHLGQGAMGNTIYF. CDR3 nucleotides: TGTGCCAGCAGCCCCCACCTTGGGCAGGGGGCTATGGGAAACACCATATATTTT.

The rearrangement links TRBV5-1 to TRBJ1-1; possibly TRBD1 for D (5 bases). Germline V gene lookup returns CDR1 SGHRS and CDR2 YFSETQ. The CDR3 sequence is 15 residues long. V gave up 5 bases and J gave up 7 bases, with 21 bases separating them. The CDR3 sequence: CASRRLPGRGGEAFF. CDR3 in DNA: TGCGCCAGCAGACGTTTGCCCGGGCGGGGGGGTGAAGCTTTCTTT.

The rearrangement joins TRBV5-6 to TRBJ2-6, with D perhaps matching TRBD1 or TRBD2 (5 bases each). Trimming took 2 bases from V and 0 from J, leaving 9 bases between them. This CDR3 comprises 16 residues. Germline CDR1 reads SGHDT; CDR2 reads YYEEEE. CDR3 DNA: TGTGCCAGCAGCTTTTTTGGGGGCTCTGGGGCCAACGTCCTGACTTTC. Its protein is CASSFFGGSGANVLTF.

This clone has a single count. The CDR3 sequence is CASSLVGYSEAFF. CDR3 nucleotides: TGTGCCAGCAGCTTAGTGGGGTACTCTGAAGCTTTCTTT. The rearrangement joins TRBV7-2 to TRBJ1-1, with no clear D. The germline gives CDR1 SGHTA, CDR2 FQGNSA. Trimming cost V 1 base and J 6 bases, with 9 bases left between them. The CDR3 has 13 residues.